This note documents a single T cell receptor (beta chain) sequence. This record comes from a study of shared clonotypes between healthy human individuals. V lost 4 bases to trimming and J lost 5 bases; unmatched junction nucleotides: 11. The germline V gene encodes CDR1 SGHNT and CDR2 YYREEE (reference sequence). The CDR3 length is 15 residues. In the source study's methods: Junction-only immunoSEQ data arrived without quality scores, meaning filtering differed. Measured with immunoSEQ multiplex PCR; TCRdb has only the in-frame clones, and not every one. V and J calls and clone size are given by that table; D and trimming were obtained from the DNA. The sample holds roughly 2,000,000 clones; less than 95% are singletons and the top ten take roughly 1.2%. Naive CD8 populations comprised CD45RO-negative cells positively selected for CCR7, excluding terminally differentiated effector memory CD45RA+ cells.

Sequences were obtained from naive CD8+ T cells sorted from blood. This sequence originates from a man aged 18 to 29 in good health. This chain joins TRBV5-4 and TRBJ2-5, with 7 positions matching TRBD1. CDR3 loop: CASSPFTGEGETQYF. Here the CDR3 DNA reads TGTGCCAGCAGCCCATTCACAGGGGAAGGGGAGACCCAGTACTTC.